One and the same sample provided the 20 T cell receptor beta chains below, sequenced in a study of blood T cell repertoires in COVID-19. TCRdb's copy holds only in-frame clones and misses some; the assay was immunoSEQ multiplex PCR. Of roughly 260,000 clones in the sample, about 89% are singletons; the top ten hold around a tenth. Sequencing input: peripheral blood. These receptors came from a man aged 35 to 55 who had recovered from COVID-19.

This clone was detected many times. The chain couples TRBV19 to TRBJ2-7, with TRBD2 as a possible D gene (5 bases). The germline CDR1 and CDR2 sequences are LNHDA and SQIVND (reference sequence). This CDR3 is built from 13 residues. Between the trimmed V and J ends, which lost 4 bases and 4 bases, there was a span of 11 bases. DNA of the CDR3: TGTGCCAGTAGTACCCTGGCGGGTTACGAGCAGTACTTC. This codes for CASSTLAGYEQYF.

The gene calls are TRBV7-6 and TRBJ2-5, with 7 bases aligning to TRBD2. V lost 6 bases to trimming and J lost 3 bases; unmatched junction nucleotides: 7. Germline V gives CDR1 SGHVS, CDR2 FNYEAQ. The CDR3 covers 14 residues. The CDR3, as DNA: TGTGCCAGCAGGGAGACTAGCTCGAAAGAGACCCAGTACTTC. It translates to CASRETSSKETQYF.

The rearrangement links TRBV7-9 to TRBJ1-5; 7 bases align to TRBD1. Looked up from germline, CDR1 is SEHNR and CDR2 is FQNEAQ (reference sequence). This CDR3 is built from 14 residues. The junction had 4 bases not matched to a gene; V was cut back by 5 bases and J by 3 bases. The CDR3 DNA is TGTGCCAGCAGCCGGACAGGACTCAATCAGCCCCAGCATTTT. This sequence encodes CASSRTGLNQPQHF. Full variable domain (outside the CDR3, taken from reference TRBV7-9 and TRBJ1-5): DTGVSQNPRHKITKRGQNVTFRCDPISEHNRLYWYRQTLGQGPEFLTYFQNEAQLEKSRLLSDRFSAERPKGSFSTLEIQRTEQGDSAMYLCASSRTGLNQPQHFGDGTRLSIL.

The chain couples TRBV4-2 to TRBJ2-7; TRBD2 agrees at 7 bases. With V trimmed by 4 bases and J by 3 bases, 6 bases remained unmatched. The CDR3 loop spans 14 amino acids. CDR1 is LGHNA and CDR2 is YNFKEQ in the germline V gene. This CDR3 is CASSPTGTIYEQYF. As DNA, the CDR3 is TGTGCCAGCAGCCCCACCGGGACTATCTACGAGCAGTACTTC.

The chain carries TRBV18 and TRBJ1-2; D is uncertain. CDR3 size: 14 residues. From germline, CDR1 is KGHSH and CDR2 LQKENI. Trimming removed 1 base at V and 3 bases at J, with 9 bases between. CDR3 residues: CASSPRVNHYGYTF. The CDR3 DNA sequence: TGTGCCAGCTCACCACGCGTAAACCACTATGGCTACACCTTC.

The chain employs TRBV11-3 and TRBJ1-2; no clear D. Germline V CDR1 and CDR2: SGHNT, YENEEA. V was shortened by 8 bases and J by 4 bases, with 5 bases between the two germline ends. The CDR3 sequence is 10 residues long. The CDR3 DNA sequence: TGTGCCAGCGGGAGCTATGGCTACACCTTC. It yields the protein CASGSYGYTF.

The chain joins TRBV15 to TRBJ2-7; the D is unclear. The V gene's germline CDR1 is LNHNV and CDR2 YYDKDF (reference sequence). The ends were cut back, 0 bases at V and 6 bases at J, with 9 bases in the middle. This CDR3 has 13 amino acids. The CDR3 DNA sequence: TGTGCCACCAGCAGAGATCCCTATTCCGAGCAGTACTTC. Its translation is CATSRDPYSEQYF.

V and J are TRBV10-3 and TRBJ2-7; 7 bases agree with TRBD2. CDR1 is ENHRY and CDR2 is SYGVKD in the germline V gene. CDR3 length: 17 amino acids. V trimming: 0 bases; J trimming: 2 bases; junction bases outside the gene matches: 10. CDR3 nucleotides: TGTGCCATCAGTGAGTCGGGGGGGAGGGTTAAAGCCTACGAGCAGTACTTC. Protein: CAISESGGRVKAYEQYF.

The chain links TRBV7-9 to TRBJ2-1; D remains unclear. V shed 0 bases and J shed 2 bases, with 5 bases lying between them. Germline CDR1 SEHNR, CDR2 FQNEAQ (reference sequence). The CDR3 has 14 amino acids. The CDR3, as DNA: TGTGCCAGCAGCTTAGCTAAAACCTACAATGAGCAGTTCTTC. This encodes CASSLAKTYNEQFF.

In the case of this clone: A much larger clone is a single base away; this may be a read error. The CDR3 nucleotides are TGTGCCAGCAGCCTCGGACAGGGGAATGAAAAACTGTTTTTT. Translating gives CASSLGQGNEKLFF. This chain joins TRBV5-8 and TRBJ1-4; 9 nucleotides match TRBD1. The CDR3 is 14 residues long. After removal of 4 bases from V and 5 bases from J, the junction contained 3 bases not matched to a gene. Germline CDR1 is SGHTS and CDR2 is YDEGEE. Drawing the rest from reference TRBV5-8 and TRBJ1-4, the complete variable domain is EAGVTQSPTHLIKTRGQQATLRCSPISGHTSVYWYQQALGLGLQFLLWYDEGEERNRGNFPPRFSGRQFPNYSSELNVNALELEDSALYLCASSLGQGNEKLFFGSGTQLSVL.

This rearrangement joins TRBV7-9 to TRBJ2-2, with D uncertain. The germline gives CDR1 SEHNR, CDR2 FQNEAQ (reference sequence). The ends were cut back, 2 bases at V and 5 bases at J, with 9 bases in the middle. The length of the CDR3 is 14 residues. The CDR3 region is CASSLWRFTGELFF. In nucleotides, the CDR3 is TGTGCCAGCAGCTTATGGCGGTTTACCGGGGAGCTGTTTTTT.

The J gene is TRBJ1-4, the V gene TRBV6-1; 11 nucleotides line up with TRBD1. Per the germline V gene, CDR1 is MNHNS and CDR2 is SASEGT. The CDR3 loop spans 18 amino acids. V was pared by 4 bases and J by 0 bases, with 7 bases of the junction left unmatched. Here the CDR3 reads CASSGKGQGDATNEKLFF. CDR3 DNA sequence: TGTGCCAGCAGTGGCAAGGGACAGGGGGATGCAACTAATGAAAAACTGTTTTTT.

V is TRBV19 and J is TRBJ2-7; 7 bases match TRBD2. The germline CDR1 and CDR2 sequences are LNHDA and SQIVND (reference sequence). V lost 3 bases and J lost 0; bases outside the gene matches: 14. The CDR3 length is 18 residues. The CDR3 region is CASSMFPPTSVSSYEQYF. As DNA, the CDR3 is TGTGCCAGTAGTATGTTTCCCCCTACTAGCGTAAGCTCCTACGAGCAGTACTTC.

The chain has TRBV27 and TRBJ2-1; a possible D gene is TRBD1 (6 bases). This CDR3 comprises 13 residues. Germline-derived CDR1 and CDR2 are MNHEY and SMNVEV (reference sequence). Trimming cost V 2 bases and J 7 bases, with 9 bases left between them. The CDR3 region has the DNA TGTGCCAGCAGTTTACAGGGGTGGAATGAGCAGTTCTTC. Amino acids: CASSLQGWNEQFF.

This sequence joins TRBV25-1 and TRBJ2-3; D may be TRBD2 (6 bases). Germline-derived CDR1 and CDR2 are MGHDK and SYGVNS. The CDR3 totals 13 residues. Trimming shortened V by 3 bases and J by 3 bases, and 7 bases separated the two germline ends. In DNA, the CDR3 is TGTGCCAGCAGTGATGGGGGGACAGATACGCAGTATTTT. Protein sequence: CASSDGGTDTQYF.

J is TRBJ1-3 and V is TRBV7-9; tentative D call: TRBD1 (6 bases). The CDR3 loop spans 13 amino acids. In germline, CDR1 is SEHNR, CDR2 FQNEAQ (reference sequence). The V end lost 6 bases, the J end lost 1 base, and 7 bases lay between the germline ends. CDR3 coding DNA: TGTGCCAGCAGAGGGGGTTCTGGAAACACCATATATTTT. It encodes CASRGGSGNTIYF. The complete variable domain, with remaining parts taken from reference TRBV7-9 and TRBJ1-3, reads DTGVSQNPRHKITKRGQNVTFRCDPISEHNRLYWYRQTLGQGPEFLTYFQNEAQLEKSRLLSDRFSAERPKGSFSTLEIQRTEQGDSAMYLCASRGGSGNTIYFGEGSWLTVV.

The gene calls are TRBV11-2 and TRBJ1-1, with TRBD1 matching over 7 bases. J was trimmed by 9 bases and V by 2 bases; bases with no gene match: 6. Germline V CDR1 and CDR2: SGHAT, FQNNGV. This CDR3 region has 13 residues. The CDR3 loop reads CASSLWRQGKAFF. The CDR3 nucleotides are TGTGCCAGCAGCTTATGGCGACAGGGAAAAGCTTTCTTT.

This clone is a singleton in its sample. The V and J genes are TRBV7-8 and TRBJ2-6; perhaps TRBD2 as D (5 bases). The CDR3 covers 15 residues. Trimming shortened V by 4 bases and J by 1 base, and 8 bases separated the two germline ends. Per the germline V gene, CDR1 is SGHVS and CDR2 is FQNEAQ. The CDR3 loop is CASSSSMSGANVLTF. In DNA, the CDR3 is TGTGCCAGCAGCTCTAGCATGTCTGGGGCCAACGTCCTGACTTTC.

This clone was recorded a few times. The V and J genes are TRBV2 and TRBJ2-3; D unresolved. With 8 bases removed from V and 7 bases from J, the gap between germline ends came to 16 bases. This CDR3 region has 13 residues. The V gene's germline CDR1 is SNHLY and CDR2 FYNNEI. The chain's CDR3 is CASGQLQGNTQYF. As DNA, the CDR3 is TGTGCCAGCGGGCAACTTCAAGGTAATACGCAGTATTTT.

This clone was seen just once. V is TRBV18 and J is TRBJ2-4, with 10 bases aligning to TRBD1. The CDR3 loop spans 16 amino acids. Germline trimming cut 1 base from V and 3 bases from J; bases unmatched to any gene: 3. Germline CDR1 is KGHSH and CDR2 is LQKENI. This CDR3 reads CASSPLDRGGKNIQYF. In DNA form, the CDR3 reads TGTGCCAGCTCACCACTGGACAGGGGGGGCAAAAACATTCAGTACTTC.